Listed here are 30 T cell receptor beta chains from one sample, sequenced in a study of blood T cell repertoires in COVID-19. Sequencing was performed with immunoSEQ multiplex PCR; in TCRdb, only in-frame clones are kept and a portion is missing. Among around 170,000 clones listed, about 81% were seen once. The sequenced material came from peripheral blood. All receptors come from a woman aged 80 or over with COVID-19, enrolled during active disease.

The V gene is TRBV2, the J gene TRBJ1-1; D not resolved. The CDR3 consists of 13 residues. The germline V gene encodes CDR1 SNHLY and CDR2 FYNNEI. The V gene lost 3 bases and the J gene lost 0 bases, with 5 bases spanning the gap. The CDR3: CASSDKLNTEAFF. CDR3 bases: TGTGCCAGCAGTGACAAGCTGAACACTGAAGCTTTCTTT. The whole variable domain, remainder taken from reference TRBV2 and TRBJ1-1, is EPEVTQTPSHQVTQMGQEVILRCVPISNHLYFYWYRQILGQKVEFLVSFYNNEISEKSEIFDDQFSVERPDGSNFTLKIRSTKLEDSAMYFCASSDKLNTEAFFGQGTRLTVV.

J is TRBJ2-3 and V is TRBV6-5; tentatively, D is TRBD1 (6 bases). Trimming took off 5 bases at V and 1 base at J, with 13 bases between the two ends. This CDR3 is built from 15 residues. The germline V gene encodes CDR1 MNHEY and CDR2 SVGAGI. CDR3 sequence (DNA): TGTGCCAGCAGTACCGGGACAAAGGGCACAGATACGCAGTATTTT. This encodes CASSTGTKGTDTQYF.

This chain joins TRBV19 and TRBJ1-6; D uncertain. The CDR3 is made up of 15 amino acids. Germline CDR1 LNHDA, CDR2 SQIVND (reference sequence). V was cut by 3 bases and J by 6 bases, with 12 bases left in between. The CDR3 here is CASSITVVSNSPLHF. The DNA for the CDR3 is TGTGCCAGTAGTATCACTGTGGTCTCTAATTCACCCCTCCACTTT.

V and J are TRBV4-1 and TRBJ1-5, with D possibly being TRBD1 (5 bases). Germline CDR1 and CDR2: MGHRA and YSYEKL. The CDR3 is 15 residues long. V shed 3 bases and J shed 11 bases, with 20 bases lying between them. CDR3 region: CASSQVQGLTGAQHF. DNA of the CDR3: TGCGCCAGCAGCCAGGTCCAGGGCCTAACGGGGGCCCAGCATTTT.

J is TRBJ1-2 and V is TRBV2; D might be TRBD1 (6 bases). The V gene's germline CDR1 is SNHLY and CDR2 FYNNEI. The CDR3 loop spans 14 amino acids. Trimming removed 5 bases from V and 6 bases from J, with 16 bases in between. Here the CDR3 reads CASSYDRSLHGYTF. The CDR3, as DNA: TGTGCCAGCAGTTACGACAGGAGCCTGCATGGCTACACCTTC.

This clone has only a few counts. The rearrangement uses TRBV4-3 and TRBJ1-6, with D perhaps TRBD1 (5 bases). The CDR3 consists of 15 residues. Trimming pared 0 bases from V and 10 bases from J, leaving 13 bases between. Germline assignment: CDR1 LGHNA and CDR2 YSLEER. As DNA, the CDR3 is TGCGCCAGCAGCCAAGATGGCCAGGGAAACTCACCCCTCCACTTT. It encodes CASSQDGQGNSPLHF.

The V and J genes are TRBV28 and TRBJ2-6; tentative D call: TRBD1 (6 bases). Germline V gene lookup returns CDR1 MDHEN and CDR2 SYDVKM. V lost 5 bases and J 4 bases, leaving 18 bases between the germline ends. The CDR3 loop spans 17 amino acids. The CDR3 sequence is CASSDPTGRSGANVLTF. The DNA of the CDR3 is TGTGCCAGCAGTGACCCGACAGGTCGTTCAGGGGCCAACGTCCTGACTTTC.

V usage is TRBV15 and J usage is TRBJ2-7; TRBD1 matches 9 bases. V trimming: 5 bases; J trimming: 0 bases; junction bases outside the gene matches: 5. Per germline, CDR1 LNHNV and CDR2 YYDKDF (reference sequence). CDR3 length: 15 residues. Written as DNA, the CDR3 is TGTGCCACCAGCGCATACAGGGGGCCCTCCTACGAGCAGTACTTC. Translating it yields CATSAYRGPSYEQYF.

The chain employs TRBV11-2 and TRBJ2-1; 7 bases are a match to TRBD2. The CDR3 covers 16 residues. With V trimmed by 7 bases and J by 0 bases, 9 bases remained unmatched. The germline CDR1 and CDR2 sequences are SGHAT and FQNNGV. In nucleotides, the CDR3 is TGTGCCAGCACTTACCCCGGGAGGAGCTCCTACAATGAGCAGTTCTTC. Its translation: CASTYPGRSSYNEQFF.

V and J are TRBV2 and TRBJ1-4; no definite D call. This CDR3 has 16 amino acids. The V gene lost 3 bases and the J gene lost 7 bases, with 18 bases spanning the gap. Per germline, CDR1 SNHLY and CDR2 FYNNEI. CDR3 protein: CASSESPTELSEKLFF. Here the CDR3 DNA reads TGTGCCAGCAGTGAGTCACCGACTGAGCTCAGTGAAAAACTGTTTTTT.

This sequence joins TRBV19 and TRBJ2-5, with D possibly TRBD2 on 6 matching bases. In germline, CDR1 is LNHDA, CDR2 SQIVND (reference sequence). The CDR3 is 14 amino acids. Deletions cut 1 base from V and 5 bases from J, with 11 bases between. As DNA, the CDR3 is TGTGCCAGTAGTATAGTTGCCAGCGGGGAGACCCAGTACTTC. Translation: CASSIVASGETQYF. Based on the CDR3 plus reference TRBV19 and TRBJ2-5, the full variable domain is DGGITQSPKYLFRKEGQNVTLSCEQNLNHDAMYWYRQDPGQGLRLIYYSQIVNDFQKGDIAEGYSVSREKKESFPLTVTSAQKNPTAFYLCASSIVASGETQYFGPGTRLLVL.

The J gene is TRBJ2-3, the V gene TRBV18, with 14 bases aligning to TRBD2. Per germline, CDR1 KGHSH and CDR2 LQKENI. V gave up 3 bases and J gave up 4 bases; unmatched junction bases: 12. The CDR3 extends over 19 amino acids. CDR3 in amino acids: CASSPTGLAGGGFADTQYF. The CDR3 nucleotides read TGTGCCAGCTCACCTACCGGACTAGCGGGGGGCGGGTTCGCAGATACGCAGTATTTT.

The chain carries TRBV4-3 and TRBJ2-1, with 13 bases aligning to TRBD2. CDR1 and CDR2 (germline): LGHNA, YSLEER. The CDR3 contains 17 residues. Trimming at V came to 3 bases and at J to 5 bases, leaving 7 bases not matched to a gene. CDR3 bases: TGCGCCAGCAGCCATGAGACTAGCGGGGGGTTTAACAATGAGCAGTTCTTC. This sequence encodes CASSHETSGGFNNEQFF.

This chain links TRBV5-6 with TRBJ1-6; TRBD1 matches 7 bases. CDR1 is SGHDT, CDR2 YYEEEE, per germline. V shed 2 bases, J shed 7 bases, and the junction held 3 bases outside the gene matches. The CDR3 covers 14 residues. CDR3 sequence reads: CASSLQGTNSPLHF. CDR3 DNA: TGTGCCAGCAGCTTACAGGGGACCAATTCACCCCTCCACTTT. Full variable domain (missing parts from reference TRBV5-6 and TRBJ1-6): DAGVTQSPTHLIKTRGQQVTLRCSPKSGHDTVSWYQQALGQGPQFIFQYYEEEERQRGNFPDRFSGHQFPNYSSELNVNALLLGDSALYLCASSLQGTNSPLHFGNGTRLTVT.

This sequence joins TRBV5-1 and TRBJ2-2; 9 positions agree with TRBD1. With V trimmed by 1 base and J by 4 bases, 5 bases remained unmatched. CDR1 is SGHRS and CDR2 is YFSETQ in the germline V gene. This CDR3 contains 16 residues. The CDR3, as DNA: TGCGCCAGCAGCTTGCTTGGGACAGGGTCCACCGGGGAGCTGTTTTTT. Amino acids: CASSLLGTGSTGELFF. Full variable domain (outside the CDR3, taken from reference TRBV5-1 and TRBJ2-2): KAGVTQTPRYLIKTRGQQVTLSCSPISGHRSVSWYQQTPGQGLQFLFEYFSETQRNKGNFPGRFSGRQFSNSRSEMNVSTLELGDSALYLCASSLLGTGSTGELFFGEGSRLTVL.

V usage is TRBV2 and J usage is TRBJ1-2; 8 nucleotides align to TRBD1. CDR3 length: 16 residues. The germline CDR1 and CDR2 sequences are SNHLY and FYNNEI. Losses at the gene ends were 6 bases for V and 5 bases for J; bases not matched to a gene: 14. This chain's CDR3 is CASRRDRPERLYGYTF. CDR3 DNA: TGTGCCAGCAGAAGGGACAGGCCCGAAAGACTTTATGGCTACACCTTC.

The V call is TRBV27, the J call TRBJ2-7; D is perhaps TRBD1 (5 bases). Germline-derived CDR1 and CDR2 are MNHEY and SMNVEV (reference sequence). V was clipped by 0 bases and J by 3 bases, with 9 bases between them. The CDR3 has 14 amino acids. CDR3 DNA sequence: TGTGCCAGCAGTTTATCGACAGATTTCTACGAGCAGTACTTC. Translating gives CASSLSTDFYEQYF.

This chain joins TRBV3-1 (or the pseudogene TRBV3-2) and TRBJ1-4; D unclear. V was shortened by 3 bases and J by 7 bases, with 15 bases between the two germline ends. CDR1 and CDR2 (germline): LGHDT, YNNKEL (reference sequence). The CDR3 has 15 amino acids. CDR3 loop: CASSHIYAGCEKLFF. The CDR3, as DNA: TGTGCCAGCAGCCATATATACGCCGGTTGTGAAAAACTGTTTTTT.

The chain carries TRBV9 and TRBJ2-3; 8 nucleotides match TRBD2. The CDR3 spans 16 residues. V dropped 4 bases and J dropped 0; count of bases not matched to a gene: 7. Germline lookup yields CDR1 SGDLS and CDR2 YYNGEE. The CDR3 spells CASSPSGSQSTDTQYF. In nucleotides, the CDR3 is TGTGCCAGCAGCCCCAGCGGGAGTCAAAGCACAGATACGCAGTATTTT. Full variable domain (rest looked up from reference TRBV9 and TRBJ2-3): DSGVTQTPKHLITATGQRVTLRCSPRSGDLSVYWYQQSLDQGLQFLIQYYNGEERAKGNILERFSAQQFPDLHSELNLSSLELGDSALYFCASSPSGSQSTDTQYFGPGTRLTVL.

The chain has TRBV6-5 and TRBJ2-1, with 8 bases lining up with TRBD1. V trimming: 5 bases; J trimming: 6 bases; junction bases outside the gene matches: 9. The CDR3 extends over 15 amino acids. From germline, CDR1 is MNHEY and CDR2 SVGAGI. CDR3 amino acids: CASSPRTGRGNEQFF. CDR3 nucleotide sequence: TGTGCCAGCAGTCCTCGGACAGGGAGAGGCAATGAGCAGTTCTTC.

The CDR3 nucleotides read TGTGCCTGGAGCGGCCTAGGGACAGGGGACTATGGCTACACCTTC. Its protein product is CAWSGLGTGDYGYTF. This chain links TRBV30 with TRBJ1-2, with 10 bases matching TRBD1. The germline CDR1 and CDR2 sequences are GTSNPN and SVGIG (reference sequence). V dropped 3 bases and J dropped 3; count of bases not matched to a gene: 7. The CDR3 spans 15 residues.

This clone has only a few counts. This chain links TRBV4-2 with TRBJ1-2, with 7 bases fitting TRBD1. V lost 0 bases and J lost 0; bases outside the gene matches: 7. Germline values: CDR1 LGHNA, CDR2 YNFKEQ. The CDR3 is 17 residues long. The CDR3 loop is CASSQEGGTVSNYGYTF. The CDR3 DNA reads TGTGCCAGCAGCCAAGAAGGCGGGACAGTTTCTAACTATGGCTACACCTTC.

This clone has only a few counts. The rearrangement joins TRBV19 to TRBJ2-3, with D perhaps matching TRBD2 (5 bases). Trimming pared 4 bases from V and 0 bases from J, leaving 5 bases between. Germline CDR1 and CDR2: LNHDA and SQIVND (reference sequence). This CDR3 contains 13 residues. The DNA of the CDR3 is TGTGCCAGTAGTAGCGGGAGCACAGATACGCAGTATTTT. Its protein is CASSSGSTDTQYF.

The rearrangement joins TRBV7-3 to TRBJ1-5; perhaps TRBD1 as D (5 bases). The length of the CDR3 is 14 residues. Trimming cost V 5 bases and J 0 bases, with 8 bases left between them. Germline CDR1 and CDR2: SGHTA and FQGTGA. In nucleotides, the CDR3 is TGTGCCAGCAGCAAGCAGGGTAGCAATCAGCCCCAGCATTTT. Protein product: CASSKQGSNQPQHF.

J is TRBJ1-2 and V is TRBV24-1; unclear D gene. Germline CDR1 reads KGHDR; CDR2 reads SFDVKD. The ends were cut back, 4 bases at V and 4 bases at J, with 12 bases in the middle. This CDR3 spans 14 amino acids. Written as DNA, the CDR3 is TGTGCCACCAGTGACGGGAGGGTAGCCTATGGCTACACCTTC. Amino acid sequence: CATSDGRVAYGYTF.

CDR3 region: CASSRGLAESADTQYF. The CDR3, as DNA: TGCGCCAGCAGCCGGGGACTAGCAGAGTCAGCAGATACGCAGTATTTT. This chain links TRBV5-1 with TRBJ2-3, with TRBD2 identical over 9 bases. CDR1 SGHRS and CDR2 YFSETQ come from the germline V gene. With V trimmed by 4 bases and J by 4 bases, 10 bases remained unmatched. The CDR3 spans 16 residues.

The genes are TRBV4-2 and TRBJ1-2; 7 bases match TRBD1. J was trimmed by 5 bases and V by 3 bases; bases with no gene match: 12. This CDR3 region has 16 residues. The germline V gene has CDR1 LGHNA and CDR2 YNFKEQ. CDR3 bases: TGTGCCAGCAGCCACAGGGCCGACAGGGCGCGTTATGGCTACACCTTC. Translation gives CASSHRADRARYGYTF.

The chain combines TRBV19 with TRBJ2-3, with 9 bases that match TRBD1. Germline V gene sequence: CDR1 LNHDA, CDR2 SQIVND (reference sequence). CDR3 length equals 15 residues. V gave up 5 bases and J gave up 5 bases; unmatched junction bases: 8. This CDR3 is CASSFRDRVKDTQYF. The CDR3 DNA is TGTGCCAGTAGTTTCCGGGACAGGGTGAAAGATACGCAGTATTTT.

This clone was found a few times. CDR3 residues: CASSRDTSAHGYTF. CDR3 nucleotide sequence: TGCGCCAGCAGTCGGGACACCTCAGCCCATGGCTACACCTTC. The V call is TRBV5-1, the J call TRBJ1-2, with D possibly being TRBD1 (6 bases). The CDR3 runs 14 residues. Trimming left V 5 bases short and J 6 bases short, with 17 bases between. Germline V lookup: CDR1 SGHRS, CDR2 YFSETQ.

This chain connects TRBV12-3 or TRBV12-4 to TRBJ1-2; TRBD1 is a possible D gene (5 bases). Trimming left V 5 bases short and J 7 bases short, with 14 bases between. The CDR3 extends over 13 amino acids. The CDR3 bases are TGTGCCAGCAGTCTCATAGGGGAATTTGGCTACACCTTC. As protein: CASSLIGEFGYTF.